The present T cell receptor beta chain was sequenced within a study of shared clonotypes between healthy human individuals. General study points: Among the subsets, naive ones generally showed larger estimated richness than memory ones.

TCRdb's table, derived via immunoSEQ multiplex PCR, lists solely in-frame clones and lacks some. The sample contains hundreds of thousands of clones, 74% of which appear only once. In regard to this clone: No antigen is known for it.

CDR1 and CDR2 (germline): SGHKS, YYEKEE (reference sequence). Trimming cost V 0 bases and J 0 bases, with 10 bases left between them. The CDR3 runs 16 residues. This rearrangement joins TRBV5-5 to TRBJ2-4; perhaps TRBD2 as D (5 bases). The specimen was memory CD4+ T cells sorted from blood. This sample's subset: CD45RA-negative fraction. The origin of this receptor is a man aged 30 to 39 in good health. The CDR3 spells CASSLVPAEAKNIQYF. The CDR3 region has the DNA TGTGCCAGCAGCTTGGTCCCAGCGGAAGCCAAAAACATTCAGTACTTC.